This entry describes one T cell receptor (beta chain). Antigen specificity is unknown. Assay: immunoSEQ multiplex PCR; the TCRdb copy retains only in-frame clones and omits some. The table lists more than 75,000 clones, roughly 93% of them singletons. This entry comes from a study of siplizumab effects on memory and regulatory T cells. CDR1 and CDR2 from the germline V gene are MNHEY and SVGAGI. The CDR3 has 13 residues. The V end was cut by 5 bases, the J end by 8 bases, with 13 bases between. The study's findings and limits: Naive versus memory phenotype went unassigned for roughly 75-97% of proliferating CD4+ or CD8+ clones. A minor fraction of alloreactive clones, and no more, mapped to unstimulated subsets. Naive T cells looked more diverse than memory cells, and they looked like major contributors to the alloresponse. Mappable alloreactive CD4+ clones came from Treg cells about 65% of the time on average with siplizumab, against roughly 27% in controls.

The receptor's source is a human donor in good health. The sequencing input was CD8+ T cells sorted from blood. This chain joins TRBV6-5 and TRBJ2-1; possible D gene TRBD2, 5 bases. CDR3 protein: CASSGLPGHEQFF. In nucleotides, the CDR3 is TGTGCCAGCAGTGGACTCCCCGGTCATGAGCAGTTCTTC.